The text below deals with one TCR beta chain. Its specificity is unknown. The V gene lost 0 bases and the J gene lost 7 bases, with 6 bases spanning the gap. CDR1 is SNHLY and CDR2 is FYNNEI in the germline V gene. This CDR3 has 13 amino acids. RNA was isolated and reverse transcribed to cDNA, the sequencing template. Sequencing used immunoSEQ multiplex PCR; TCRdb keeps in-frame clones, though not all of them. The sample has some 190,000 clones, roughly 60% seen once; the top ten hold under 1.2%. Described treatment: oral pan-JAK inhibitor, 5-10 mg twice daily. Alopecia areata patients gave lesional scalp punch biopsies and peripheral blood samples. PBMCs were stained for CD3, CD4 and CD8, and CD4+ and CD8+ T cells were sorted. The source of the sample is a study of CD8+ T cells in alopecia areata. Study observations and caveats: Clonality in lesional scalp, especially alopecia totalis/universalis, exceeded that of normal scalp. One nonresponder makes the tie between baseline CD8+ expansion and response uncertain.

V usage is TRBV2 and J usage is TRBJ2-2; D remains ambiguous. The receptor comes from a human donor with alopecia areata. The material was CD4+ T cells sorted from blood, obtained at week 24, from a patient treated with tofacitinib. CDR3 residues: CASSEAGRGELFF. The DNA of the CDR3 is TGTGCCAGCAGTGAAGCAGGACGCGGGGAGCTGTTTTTT.